This entry lists 24 T cell receptor beta chains sequenced from one sample in a study of shared clonotypes between healthy human individuals. The method was immunoSEQ multiplex PCR; TCRdb's version includes in-frame clones alone and lacks a portion of them. Of some 680,000 clones listed, around three quarters are singletons. Material: memory CD4+ T cells sorted from blood. Regarding subset: CD45RA-negative fraction. These TCRs come from a woman in her twenties or thirties in good health.

DNA of the CDR3: TGCGCCAGCAGCCAAGGCTGGACTGCTTCGCGGGCGTACTACGAGCAGTACTTC. This sequence encodes CASSQGWTASRAYYEQYF. The genes are TRBV4-1 and TRBJ2-7; possible D gene TRBD2, 5 bases. The V gene lost 1 base and the J gene lost 3 bases, with 22 bases spanning the gap. The V gene's germline CDR1 is MGHRA and CDR2 YSYEKL. The CDR3 runs to 18 residues.

At least ten counts were recorded for this clone. The chain joins TRBV28 to TRBJ1-5; D uncertain. The CDR3 runs to 12 residues. V lost 7 bases and J 4 bases, leaving 8 bases between the germline ends. Germline V gives CDR1 MDHEN, CDR2 SYDVKM. CDR3 sequence: CASTNGNQPQHF. In DNA, the CDR3 is TGTGCCAGCACCAATGGTAATCAGCCCCAGCATTTT.

V is TRBV19 and J is TRBJ2-2, with TRBD2 matching 7 bases. Losses at the gene ends were 5 bases for V and 6 bases for J; bases not matched to a gene: 9. CDR1 and CDR2 from the germline V gene are LNHDA and SQIVND (reference sequence). This CDR3 contains 15 residues. The CDR3 DNA sequence: TGTGCCAGTAGTCCCCTGGCGGGAGAGGCCGGGGAGCTGTTTTTT. Its translation: CASSPLAGEAGELFF.

This chain joins TRBV28 and TRBJ2-7, with 7 bases matching TRBD1. This CDR3 spans 14 amino acids. V gave up 6 bases and J gave up 4 bases; unmatched junction bases: 9. Germline CDR1 is MDHEN and CDR2 is SYDVKM. Here the CDR3 reads CASSRPGQTYEQYF. CDR3 bases: TGTGCCAGCAGCCGGCCGGGACAGACTTACGAGCAGTACTTC.

This clone was recorded only once. The chain combines TRBV5-4 with TRBJ2-7; 12 nucleotides line up with TRBD2. The CDR3 contains 14 residues. V was pared by 4 bases and J by 5 bases, with 4 bases of the junction left unmatched. Per the germline V gene, CDR1 is SGHNT and CDR2 is YYREEE (reference sequence). The CDR3: CASSTRTSGNEQYF. The CDR3 DNA is TGTGCCAGCAGCACCCGGACTAGCGGGAACGAGCAGTACTTC.

The chain combines TRBV5-1 with TRBJ2-1; D tentatively reads TRBD1 or TRBD2 (5 bases each). Germline assignment: CDR1 SGHRS and CDR2 YFSETQ. V lost 4 bases and J lost 11, with 25 bases in between. The CDR3 contains 16 residues. CDR3 in amino acids: CASSPGPRETRTQQFF. The CDR3 nucleotides read TGCGCCAGCAGCCCGGGGCCACGCGAAACTAGGACTCAGCAGTTCTTC.

As to this clone: Different DNA sequences within this sample yield the same CDR3. J is TRBJ1-5 and V is TRBV6-5; D call uncertain. CDR1 and CDR2 from the germline V gene are MNHEY and SVGAGI. The CDR3 runs 12 residues. V lost 4 bases and J lost 4, with 5 bases in between. The DNA of the CDR3 is TGTGCCAGCAGTTCCGGGAATCAGCCCCAGCATTTT. Its translation is CASSSGNQPQHF.

This clone was recorded a few times. The chain recombines TRBV6-1 with TRBJ1-4, with 7 nucleotides matching TRBD1. CDR1 is MNHNS and CDR2 is SASEGT in the germline V gene. The length of the CDR3 is 16 residues. V was pared by 2 bases and J by 8 bases, with 11 bases of the junction left unmatched. The CDR3 is CASSEYVDRKYEKLFF. In nucleotides, the CDR3 is TGTGCCAGCAGTGAATACGTGGACAGGAAGTACGAAAAACTGTTTTTT.

The chain recombines TRBV30 with TRBJ1-3; tentative D call: TRBD1 (5 bases). The ends were cut back, 4 bases at V and 4 bases at J, with 5 bases in the middle. Germline CDR1 is GTSNPN and CDR2 is SVGIG (reference sequence). This CDR3 spans 11 amino acids. The CDR3 here is CAWNRGNTIYF. The CDR3 DNA reads as TGTGCCTGGAACAGGGGAAACACCATATATTTT.

The rearrangement links TRBV18 to TRBJ2-3, with D possibly matching TRBD2 (6 bases). V gave up 6 bases and J gave up 3 bases, with 19 bases separating them. CDR3 length: 16 amino acids. CDR1 and CDR2 (germline): KGHSH, LQKENI. CDR3 amino acids: CASSRRGARRTDTQYF. CDR3 DNA: TGTGCCAGCTCTCGGCGCGGGGCCAGAAGGACAGATACGCAGTATTTT.

The rearrangement uses TRBV27 and TRBJ2-7; possible D gene TRBD2, 6 bases. Germline values: CDR1 MNHEY, CDR2 SMNVEV (reference sequence). The V end was cut by 0 bases, the J end by 6 bases, with 9 bases between. CDR3 size: 13 residues. CDR3 sequence reads: CASSLSGLGEQYF. The CDR3 nucleotides read TGTGCCAGCAGTTTATCGGGACTTGGCGAGCAGTACTTC.

This clone was recorded only once. The rearrangement uses TRBV4-2 and TRBJ2-7, with 12 bases that match TRBD2. This CDR3 spans 16 amino acids. Per the germline V gene, CDR1 is LGHNA and CDR2 is YNFKEQ. V shed 4 bases, J shed 7 bases, and the junction held 11 bases outside the gene matches. For the CDR3, the DNA is TGTGCCAGCAGCCGACGGACTAGCGGGACCGCGGGGGAGCAGTACTTC. This encodes CASSRRTSGTAGEQYF.

The chain couples TRBV5-1 to TRBJ2-2; 14 positions match TRBD2. This CDR3 comprises 19 residues. Trimming removed 5 bases from V and 4 bases from J; junction bases left unmatched: 13. CDR1 and CDR2 from the germline V gene are SGHRS and YFSETQ. The CDR3 region is CASRPRGLAGELGTGELFF. The CDR3 nucleotides read TGCGCCAGCAGGCCTAGGGGACTAGCGGGAGAGCTCGGCACCGGGGAGCTGTTTTTT.

The chain recombines TRBV5-1 with TRBJ1-4, with no clear D. The CDR3 covers 14 residues. V gave up 5 bases and J gave up 4 bases, with 12 bases separating them. Germline V CDR1 and CDR2: SGHRS, YFSETQ. This CDR3 is CASRVWAGNEKLFF. The CDR3, as DNA: TGCGCCAGCAGGGTCTGGGCAGGTAATGAAAAACTGTTTTTT.

As for this clone: Other DNA sequences from this sample encode an identical CDR3 as well. The chain uses TRBV5-4 and TRBJ2-3, with no clear D. CDR1 is SGHNT and CDR2 is YYREEE in the germline V gene (reference sequence). Trimming cost V 0 bases and J 6 bases, with 5 bases left between them. The CDR3 sequence is 12 residues long. Here the CDR3 reads CASSLEGDTQYF. CDR3 nucleotide sequence: TGTGCCAGCAGCTTGGAAGGGGATACGCAGTATTTT.

This sequence joins TRBV28 and TRBJ1-1; D ambiguous. The CDR3 has 10 residues. Germline V gene data show CDR1 as MDHEN and CDR2 as SYDVKM. Between the trimmed V and J ends, which lost 3 bases and 8 bases, there was a span of 4 bases. CDR3 residues: CASSFEEAFF. CDR3 nucleotide sequence: TGTGCCAGCAGTTTCGAAGAAGCTTTCTTT.

The chain is built from TRBV30 and TRBJ2-1; 9 bases align to TRBD2. V lost 4 bases and J lost 4; bases outside the gene matches: 11. The CDR3 has 16 residues. The germline CDR1 and CDR2 sequences are GTSNPN and SVGIG (reference sequence). The CDR3 sequence is CAWNPPGREGYNEQFF. CDR3 in DNA: TGTGCCTGGAATCCCCCAGGGCGGGAGGGATACAATGAGCAGTTCTTC.

V and J are TRBV19 and TRBJ2-7; TRBD1 matches 10 bases. The CDR3 extends over 16 amino acids. CDR1 and CDR2 from the germline V gene are LNHDA and SQIVND (reference sequence). Losses at the gene ends were 3 bases for V and 6 bases for J; bases not matched to a gene: 11. DNA of the CDR3: TGTGCCAGTAGTATGTTAGGGGACAGGGGAATTCGCGAGCAGTACTTC. Translation: CASSMLGDRGIREQYF.

The chain has TRBV5-1 and TRBJ2-1; 9 bases line up with TRBD1. V dropped 4 bases and J dropped 0; count of bases not matched to a gene: 5. The CDR3 runs 16 residues. The V gene's germline CDR1 is SGHRS and CDR2 YFSETQ. CDR3 region: CASSRGQGSSYNEQFF. CDR3 DNA: TGCGCCAGCAGCCGGGGACAGGGAAGCTCCTACAATGAGCAGTTCTTC.

V and J are TRBV5-1 and TRBJ2-5; 14 bases match TRBD2. CDR1 SGHRS and CDR2 YFSETQ come from the germline V gene. J was trimmed by 1 base and V by 4 bases; bases with no gene match: 6. CDR3 length: 17 amino acids. Here the CDR3 DNA reads TGCGCCAGCAGCCCGCGACTAGCGGGAGGGTCCCAAGAGACCCAGTACTTC. Amino acids: CASSPRLAGGSQETQYF.

This clone was recorded a few times. The gene calls are TRBV19 and TRBJ2-7; D might be TRBD1 (5 bases). This CDR3 spans 13 amino acids. V lost 4 bases and J lost 3, with 10 bases in between. Germline V gives CDR1 LNHDA, CDR2 SQIVND (reference sequence). CDR3 protein: CASSKGVGYEQYF. The CDR3 bases are TGTGCCAGTAGTAAAGGGGTCGGCTACGAGCAGTACTTC.

This clone showed up just once. This sequence joins TRBV7-2 and TRBJ2-1; perhaps TRBD1 as D (6 bases). The CDR3 is made up of 16 amino acids. Germline values: CDR1 SGHTA, CDR2 FQGNSA. Trimming removed 5 bases from V and 0 bases from J, with 14 bases in between. Here the CDR3 DNA reads TGTGCCAGCAGCCGGACAGCCTTAGGCTCCTACAATGAGCAGTTCTTC. It is translated as CASSRTALGSYNEQFF.

This clone was seen more than once but under ten times. The chain has TRBV6-1 and TRBJ1-5; 10 bases are shared with TRBD1. Germline V gene sequence: CDR1 MNHNS, CDR2 SASEGT. This CDR3 has 15 amino acids. V gave up 4 bases and J gave up 9 bases; unmatched junction bases: 9. As DNA, the CDR3 is TGTGCCAGCAGTGTCGGGGGACAGGGGCTGTGGCCCCAGCATTTT. This encodes CASSVGGQGLWPQHF.

This clone was detected once. The chain recombines TRBV28 with TRBJ1-1, with a possible D match to TRBD1 (5 bases). V lost 7 bases to trimming and J lost 1 base, with 19 bases between them. CDR1 MDHEN and CDR2 SYDVKM come from the germline V gene. The CDR3 has 16 amino acids. The CDR3 is CASIPRLGPRNTEAFF. The CDR3 DNA reads TGTGCCAGCATCCCCCGACTGGGGCCGAGGAACACTGAAGCTTTCTTT.